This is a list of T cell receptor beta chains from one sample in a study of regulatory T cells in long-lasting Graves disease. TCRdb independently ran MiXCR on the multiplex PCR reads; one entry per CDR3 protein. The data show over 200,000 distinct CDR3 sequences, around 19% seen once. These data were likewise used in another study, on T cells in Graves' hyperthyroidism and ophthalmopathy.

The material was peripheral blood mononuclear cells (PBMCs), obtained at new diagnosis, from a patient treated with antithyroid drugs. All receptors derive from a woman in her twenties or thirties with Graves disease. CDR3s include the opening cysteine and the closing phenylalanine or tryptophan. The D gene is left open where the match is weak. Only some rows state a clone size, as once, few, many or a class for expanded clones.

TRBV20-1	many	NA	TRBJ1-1	TGCAGTGCTACGCTGAGGGTAGGTGCTGAAGCTTTCTTT	CSATLRVGAEAFF
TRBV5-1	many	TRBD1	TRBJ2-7	TGCGCCAGCCTACAGGGGATCTACGAGCAGTACTTC	CASLQGIYEQYF
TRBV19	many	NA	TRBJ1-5	TGTGCCAGTAGTATAGGGCAGGGGCGAGACTTCATGGGCAATCAGCCCCAGCATTTT	CASSIGQGRDFMGNQPQHF
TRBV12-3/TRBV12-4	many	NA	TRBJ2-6	TGTGCCAGCAGTTTAAGATGGTTGCACAGGGACTCTGGGGCCAACGTCCTGACTTTC	CASSLRWLHRDSGANVLTF
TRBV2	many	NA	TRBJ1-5	TGTGCCAGCAGTGTTTACCATAGCAATCAGCCCCAGCATTTT	CASSVYHSNQPQHF
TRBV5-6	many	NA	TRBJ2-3	TGTGCCAGCAGCTTGGCGGGGGATCGCACAGATACGCAGTATTTT	CASSLAGDRTDTQYF
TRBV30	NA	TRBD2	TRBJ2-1	TGTGCCTGGAGGGGACTAGCGGCTTACAATGAGCAGTTCTTC	CAWRGLAAYNEQFF
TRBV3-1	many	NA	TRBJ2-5	TGTGCCAGCAGCCAGGAGGACGCCCAAGAGACCCAGTACTTC	CASSQEDAQETQYF
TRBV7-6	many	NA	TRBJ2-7	TGTGCCAGCAGCTTAGAAATGGGGGCCGGCTACGAGCAGTACTTC	CASSLEMGAGYEQYF
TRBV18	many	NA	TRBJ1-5	TGTGCCAGCTCACCACGTAAGGCATCCAATCAGCCCCAGCATTTT	CASSPRKASNQPQHF
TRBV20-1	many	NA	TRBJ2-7	TGCAGTGCAAGACAGGGACTCTCCTACGAGCAGTACTTC	CSARQGLSYEQYF
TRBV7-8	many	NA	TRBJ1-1	TGTGCCAGCAGCTTAGCATTCCTCGACACTGAAGCTTTCTTT	CASSLAFLDTEAFF
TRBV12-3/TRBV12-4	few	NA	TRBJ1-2	TGTGCCAGCAGTTTAGCGCCGGGACGCTATGGCTACACCTTC	CASSLAPGRYGYTF
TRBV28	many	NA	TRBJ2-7	TGTGCCAGCAGTATTTTCCTTGTCGAGCAGTACTTC	CASSIFLVEQYF
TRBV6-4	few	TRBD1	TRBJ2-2	TGTGCCAGCAGTGACTCTAGGGGACAGGATTCCGGGGAGCTGTTTTTT	CASSDSRGQDSGELFF
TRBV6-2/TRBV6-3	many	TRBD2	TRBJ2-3	TGTGCCAGCATGGCGGGGGGTCCAGATACGCAGTATTTT	CASMAGGPDTQYF
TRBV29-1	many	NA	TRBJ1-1	TGCAGCGTTGTCGACCCGAACACTGAAGCTTTCTTT	CSVVDPNTEAFF
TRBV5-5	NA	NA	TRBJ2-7	TGTGCCAGCATAGGAGGCTACGAGCAGTACTTC	CASIGGYEQYF
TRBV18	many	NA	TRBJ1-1	TGTGCCAGCTCAGCTGGACCCAAAAACACTGAAGCTTTCTTT	CASSAGPKNTEAFF
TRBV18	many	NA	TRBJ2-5	TGTGCCAGCTCACCAAAGACTAGGGAGGAGACCCAGTACTTC	CASSPKTREETQYF
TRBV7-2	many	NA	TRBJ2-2	TGTGCCAGCAGCTTAGGGCGGAACACCGGGGAGCTGTTTTTT	CASSLGRNTGELFF
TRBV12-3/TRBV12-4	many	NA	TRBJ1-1	TGTGCCAGCAGTCCAGACAGCCAGGGGCCGAGCACTGAAGCTTTCTTT	CASSPDSQGPSTEAFF
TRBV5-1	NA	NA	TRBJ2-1	TGCGCCAGCAGCTTGTCCGGCAGGGATTACAATGAGCAGTTCTTC	CASSLSGRDYNEQFF
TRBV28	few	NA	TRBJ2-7	TGTGCCAGCAGCTCGGGGGGCTACGAGCAGTGCTTC	CASSSGGYEQCF
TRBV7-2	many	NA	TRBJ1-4	TGTGCCAGCAGCTTAGAGGCCCTTGAGGGCGAAAAACTGTTTTTT	CASSLEALEGEKLFF
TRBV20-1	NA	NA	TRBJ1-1	TGCAGTGCTGGCCGGGGGGGGGCGGCCACTGAAGCTTTCTTT	CSAGRGGAATEAFF
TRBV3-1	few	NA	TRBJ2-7	TGTGCCAGCAGCCAAGCGACCTACGAGCAGTACTTC	CASSQATYEQYF
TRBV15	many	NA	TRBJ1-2	TGTGCCACCAGCAGAGAGAACACACAAGGCTACCCCTATGGCTACACCTTC	CATSRENTQGYPYGYTF
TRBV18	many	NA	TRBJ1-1	TGTGCCAGCTCACCAAGTAGGGGATCTGCGAACACTGAAGCTTTCTTT	CASSPSRGSANTEAFF
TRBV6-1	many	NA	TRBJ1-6	TGTGCCAGCAGTGACCCTATCCTCCACTTT	CASSDPILHF
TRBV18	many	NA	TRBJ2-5	TGTGCCAGCTCACCACCAGGACCCTTCCAAGAGACCCAGTACTTC	CASSPPGPFQETQYF
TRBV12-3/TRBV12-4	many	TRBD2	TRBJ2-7	TGTGCCAGCACGAAGGGGACTACCTACGAGCAGTACTTC	CASTKGTTYEQYF
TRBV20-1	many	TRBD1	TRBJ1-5	TGCAGTGCTAGAGACCGGACAGGGGCGGATCAGCCCCAGCATTTT	CSARDRTGADQPQHF
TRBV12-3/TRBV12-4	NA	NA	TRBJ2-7	TGTGCCAGCAGAGCCTTCACGGGATTCAAGCAGTACTTC	CASRAFTGFKQYF
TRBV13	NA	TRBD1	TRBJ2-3	TGTGCCAGCTTGGGACAGTCTAGCACAGATACGCAGTATTTT	CASLGQSSTDTQYF
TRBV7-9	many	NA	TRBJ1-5	TGTGCCAGCAGCTCGCCTGGAGGGGGCAATCAGCCCCAGCATTTT	CASSSPGGGNQPQHF
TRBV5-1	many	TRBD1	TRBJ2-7	TGCGCCAGCAGCCAGACAGGGGGGTCCTACGAGCAGTACTTC	CASSQTGGSYEQYF
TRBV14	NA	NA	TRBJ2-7	TGTGCCAGCAGCCAGAAGAGTCACAGAATGGGGGAGCAGTACTTC	CASSQKSHRMGEQYF
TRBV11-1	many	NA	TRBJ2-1	TGTGCCAGCAGCTTGAAGCGGACTAACAATGAGCAGTTCTTC	CASSLKRTNNEQFF
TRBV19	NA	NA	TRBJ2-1	TGTGCCAGTAGTGTCCATCGCGGTGAGCAGTTCTTC	CASSVHRGEQFF